This T cell receptor beta chain was sequenced for a study of blood T cell repertoires in COVID-19. About the study: The cDNA or gDNA used as material had been derived from T cells, B-cell-depleted T cells, or PBMCs.

Seattle patients were enrolled during active infection and followed longitudinally. As originally analysed: Estimates of nucleated cell counts were drawn from the amplification of reference gene primers. Generated by immunoSEQ multiplex PCR, the TCRdb table keeps only in-frame clones and is missing some. V, J and clone size reflect that table, while D and trimming were determined from the DNA. The table shows around 160,000 clones, with around 91% occurring only once. V was trimmed by 6 bases and J by 9 bases, leaving 21 bases between them. The CDR3 loop spans 14 amino acids. Germline-derived CDR1 and CDR2 are LNHDA and SQIVND (reference sequence).

Specimen: peripheral blood. The origin of this receptor is a young man with COVID-19, enrolled during active disease. The rearrangement joins TRBV19 to TRBJ2-7; D remains ambiguous. CDR3 in DNA: TGTGCCAGTAGCCGAGTCGGCCTAAGCGAAAGGCAGTACTTC. Translated, it gives CASSRVGLSERQYF.